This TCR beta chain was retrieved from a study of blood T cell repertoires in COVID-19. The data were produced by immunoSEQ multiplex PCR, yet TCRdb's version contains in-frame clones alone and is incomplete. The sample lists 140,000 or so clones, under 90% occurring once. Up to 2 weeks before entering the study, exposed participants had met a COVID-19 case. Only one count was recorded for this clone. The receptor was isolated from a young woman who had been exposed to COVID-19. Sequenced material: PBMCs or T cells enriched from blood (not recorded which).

CDR3 sequence: CASTPFPGQGVGEQFF. The CDR3 nucleotides read TGTGCCAGTACCCCCTTCCCGGGACAGGGGGTAGGTGAGCAGTTCTTC. V gene TRBV19 combines with J gene TRBJ2-1; 11 bases map to TRBD1. The CDR3 extends over 16 amino acids. Looked up from germline, CDR1 is LNHDA and CDR2 is SQIVND (reference sequence). The V segment lost 7 bases and the J segment 9 bases; nucleotides outside the gene matches: 14.